These 18 T cell receptor beta chains originate from one sample sequenced in a study of T cells in Graves' hyperthyroidism and ophthalmopathy. Authors of the study amplified TCR beta CDR3 regions from RNA transcripts. TCR CDR3 regions were first amplified by RT-PCR with HTBI primers. Via MiXCR, TCRdb re-called the multiplex PCR reads, giving one row per CDR3 protein. The sample includes 400,000 to 600,000 distinct CDR3 sequences, less than 25% of them seen just once. Sequenced: blood. The receptors here all came from a man younger than 30 with Graves' hyperthyroidism.

This clonotype was detected ten times or more. V is TRBV28 and J is TRBJ2-7; D may be TRBD1 or TRBD2 (5 bases each). The germline gives CDR1 MDHEN, CDR2 SYDVKM. The CDR3 loop spans 15 amino acids. Trimming removed 0 bases at V and 0 bases at J, with 9 bases between. CDR3 bases: TGTGCCAGCAGTTTATGGGGGGAAAGCTCCTACGAGCAGTACTTC. Translated: CASSLWGESSYEQYF.

This clonotype has at least ten counts. The gene calls are TRBV7-8 and TRBJ1-1; the D is unclear. The CDR3 runs 14 residues. Germline V lookup: CDR1 SGHVS, CDR2 FQNEAQ. The V end lost 5 bases, the J end lost 5 bases, and 15 bases lay between the germline ends. The CDR3 nucleotides read TGTGCCAGCAGCCTCCTAAAGGGTGGTACTGAAGCTTTCTTT. Protein product: CASSLLKGGTEAFF.

Ten or more counts support this clonotype. The V call is TRBV12-5, the J call TRBJ1-5; D is possibly TRBD1 (5 bases). Germline lookup yields CDR1 LGHNT and CDR2 FRNRAP. The V end lost 2 bases, the J end lost 0 bases, and 14 bases lay between the germline ends. There are 17 residues in the CDR3. CDR3: CASGLPRGRVSNQPQHF. In DNA form, the CDR3 reads TGTGCTAGTGGTTTGCCGAGGGGCAGGGTTAGCAATCAGCCCCAGCATTTT.

This clonotype was recorded at least ten times. V and J are TRBV6-2 or TRBV6-3 and TRBJ1-5; 7 positions match TRBD1. Germline trimming cut 5 bases from V and 2 bases from J; bases unmatched to any gene: 9. CDR3 size: 16 residues. The V gene's germline CDR1 is MNHEY and CDR2 SVGEGT. The CDR3 DNA is TGTGCCAGCAGTCCGGGACAGTGGGGGGGCAATCAGCCCCAGCATTTT. Its translation is CASSPGQWGGNQPQHF.

In its sample, this clonotype was seen many times. The chain is built from TRBV6-1 and TRBJ1-5; D gene ambiguous. The germline V gene encodes CDR1 MNHNS and CDR2 SASEGT. The ends were cut back, 3 bases at V and 0 bases at J, with 12 bases in the middle. The length of the CDR3 is 16 residues. CDR3 loop: CASSDTPLYSNQPQHF. The CDR3 DNA reads as TGTGCCAGCAGTGATACCCCTCTTTATAGCAATCAGCCCCAGCATTTT.

This clonotype was detected a few times. The rearrangement uses TRBV28 and TRBJ1-1, with a tentative D call TRBD1 (6 bases). Germline V lookup: CDR1 MDHEN, CDR2 SYDVKM. Between the trimmed V and J ends, which lost 6 bases and 8 bases, there was a span of 22 bases. CDR3 size: 15 residues. In DNA form, the CDR3 reads TGTGCCAGCAGCCAGGGGCCAGTCGGCGTGACCGAAGCTTTCTTT. It yields the protein CASSQGPVGVTEAFF.

This clonotype came up many times. V gene TRBV13 combines with J gene TRBJ1-1, with D unresolved. V shed 3 bases and J shed 8 bases, with 16 bases lying between them. The CDR3 length is 14 residues. Per the germline V gene, CDR1 is PRHDT and CDR2 is FYEKMQ (reference sequence). As DNA, the CDR3 is TGTGCCAGCAGCTTGATGGGAGCAAAGGGAGAAGCTTTCTTT. Its protein product is CASSLMGAKGEAFF.

This clonotype was observed at least ten times. The chain combines TRBV24-1 with TRBJ2-7; D is uncertain. The ends were cut back, 0 bases at V and 5 bases at J, with 4 bases in the middle. Germline CDR1 KGHDR, CDR2 SFDVKD. CDR3 length: 12 amino acids. The CDR3 region is CATSDLLNEQYF. CDR3 coding DNA: TGTGCCACCAGTGATTTGCTAAACGAGCAGTACTTC.

The chain recombines TRBV28 with TRBJ1-1; D gene uncertain. The germline CDR1 and CDR2 sequences are MDHEN and SYDVKM. This CDR3 is built from 13 residues. Trimming cost V 7 bases and J 1 base, with 10 bases left between them. The CDR3, as DNA: TGTGCCAGCATGGGTACTGAGAACACTGAAGCTTTCTTT. Amino acid sequence: CASMGTENTEAFF.

The CDR3 bases are TGTGCCACCAGCAGAGGGGGAGACGGCTACGAGCAGTACTTC. Amino acids: CATSRGGDGYEQYF. The genes are TRBV15 and TRBJ2-7; D perhaps matches TRBD2 (5 bases). Between the trimmed V and J ends, which lost 1 base and 3 bases, there was a span of 10 bases. Germline V lookup: CDR1 LNHNV, CDR2 YYDKDF (reference sequence). This CDR3 has 14 amino acids.

A word on this clonotype: A much bigger clone sits one base away, suggesting this may be a read error. The chain recombines TRBV5-6 with TRBJ2-5; D possibly matches TRBD1 or TRBD2 (5 bases each). V lost 4 bases and J lost 4, with 11 bases in between. The CDR3 spans 13 residues. The germline V gene has CDR1 SGHDT and CDR2 YYEEEE. The CDR3 DNA reads TGTGCCAGCAGCCGAGGGACCGCAGAGACCCAGTACTTC. Translated, it gives CASSRGTAETQYF. The whole variable domain, filled in from reference TRBV5-6 and TRBJ2-5, reads DAGVTQSPTHLIKTRGQQVTLRCSPKSGHDTVSWYQQALGQGPQFIFQYYEEEERQRGNFPDRFSGHQFPNYSSELNVNALLLGDSALYLCASSRGTAETQYFGPGTRLLVL.

The rearrangement joins TRBV20-1 to TRBJ2-2; the D is unclear. CDR1 is DFQATT, CDR2 SNEGSKA, per germline (reference sequence). Trimming cost V 8 bases and J 1 base, with 8 bases left between them. This CDR3 comprises 12 residues. CDR3 nucleotides: TGCAGTACGGACGGGAACACCGGGGAGCTGTTTTTT. Its translation is CSTDGNTGELFF.

This clonotype was recorded at least ten times. CDR3 in amino acids: CASSLVFQIANTGELFF. DNA for the CDR3: TGCGCCAGCAGCTTGGTCTTTCAGATCGCGAACACCGGGGAGCTGTTTTTT. The chain is built from TRBV5-1 and TRBJ2-2; the D is unclear. Trimming took 0 bases from V and 0 from J, leaving 12 bases between them. CDR3 size: 17 residues. CDR1 is SGHRS, CDR2 YFSETQ, per germline.

This clonotype was recorded a few times. V usage is TRBV27 and J usage is TRBJ1-4; D unresolved. Trimming pared 5 bases from V and 0 bases from J, leaving 10 bases between. This CDR3 contains 15 residues. Germline lookup yields CDR1 MNHEY and CDR2 SMNVEV (reference sequence). In DNA, the CDR3 is TGTGCCAGCAGTCGGGTTCCTGCAACTAATGAAAAACTGTTTTTT. Amino acid sequence: CASSRVPATNEKLFF.

The rearrangement uses TRBV5-1 and TRBJ2-7; a weak D match, TRBD2 (6 bases). Germline CDR1 reads SGHRS; CDR2 reads YFSETQ. V was trimmed by 5 bases and J by 2 bases, leaving 23 bases between them. The CDR3 is 17 amino acids. CDR3 in amino acids: CASSIAWVGTAAYEQYF. In DNA form, the CDR3 reads TGCGCCAGCAGTATCGCCTGGGTCGGGACTGCAGCCTACGAGCAGTACTTC.

This clonotype has a count of ten or more. This chain uses TRBV28 with TRBJ1-5; the D is unclear. The CDR3 extends over 11 amino acids. Germline V gene lookup returns CDR1 MDHEN and CDR2 SYDVKM. Trimming stripped 7 bases from V and 10 bases from J, with 11 bases between. CDR3 nucleotides: TGTGCCAGCACCCGCGACGGACCCCAGCATTTT. Translated: CASTRDGPQHF. The full variable domain, in which reference TRBV28 and TRBJ1-5 provide the parts outside the CDR3, is DVKVTQSSRYLVKRTGEKVFLECVQDMDHENMFWYRQDPGLGLRLIYFSYDVKMKEKGDIPEGYSVSREKKERFSLILESASTNQTSMYLCASTRDGPQHFGDGTRLSIL.

The count of this clonotype is one. V usage is TRBV28 and J usage is TRBJ2-3, with D unclear. Trimming shortened V by 6 bases and J by 4 bases, and 14 bases separated the two germline ends. This CDR3 spans 14 amino acids. Germline CDR1 and CDR2: MDHEN and SYDVKM. In DNA, the CDR3 is TGTGCCAGCAGCTCTTATGGGGTTTCAGATACGCAGTATTTT. Translating it yields CASSSYGVSDTQYF.

About this clonotype: At one boundary the junction diverges from the germline segment, which might be a read error. This rearrangement joins TRBV6-1 to TRBJ1-1; 9 bases fit TRBD1. The CDR3 covers 15 residues. Per germline, CDR1 MNHNS and CDR2 SASEGT. The CDR3 spells CASTAGQGFNTEALF. CDR3 nucleotides: TGTGCCAGCACCGCGGGACAGGGATTTAACACTGAAGCTCTCTTT.